The entry below describes one TCR beta chain. The CDR3 is made up of 15 amino acids. This record comes from a study of naive CD8 T cells in extremely preterm neonates. Study-level background: The methods list adults as 20-50 years; the abstract says 25-50.

Aged 20-50 years with median roughly 36 years, adult controls were healthy nonsmokers. Each sample had roughly 20,000–110,000 sorted naive CD8+ T cells. This table comes from immunoSEQ multiplex PCR, and its TCRdb copy is limited to in-frame clones, with some not included. The table includes 5,500 to 9,000 clones, more than 95% detected once. The chain uses TRBV21-1 and TRBJ2-7; TRBD1 is the table's D call, not checked against the DNA. TRBV21-1 is tagged as a pseudogene. The TCR sequence derives from a human donor in good health. The specimen was naive CD8+ T cells from blood. CDR3 sequence (DNA): TGTGCCAGCAGCAAAGTAACGTACAGGGGATACGAGCAGTGCTTC. Translated: CASSKVTYRGYEQCF.